These 22 T cell receptor beta chains originate from one sample sequenced in a study of T cells in Graves' hyperthyroidism and ophthalmopathy. RNA transcripts provided the source from which TCR beta CDR3 regions were amplified. First-round RT-PCR of the TCR CDR3 relied on the HTBI primer set. TCRdb independently ran MiXCR on the multiplex PCR reads; one entry per CDR3 protein. The sample shows about 620,000 distinct CDR3 sequences, about 17% of them seen only once. Sequencing was carried out using blood. These TCRs come from a woman between 25 and 40 years old with Graves' hyperthyroidism.

This chain uses TRBV5-1 with TRBJ1-2, with TRBD1 as a possible D gene (6 bases). The CDR3 totals 15 residues. Trimming removed 4 bases at V and 2 bases at J, with 15 bases between. Germline CDR1 and CDR2: SGHRS and YFSETQ. The CDR3 is CASSGGMDSNYGYTF. The DNA of the CDR3 is TGCGCCAGCAGCGGGGGAATGGACAGCAACTATGGCTACACCTTC.

This clonotype was counted between two and nine times. This chain joins TRBV20-1 and TRBJ2-1, with 10 bases aligning to TRBD2. CDR1 is DFQATT and CDR2 is SNEGSKA in the germline V gene (reference sequence). After removal of 6 bases from V and 10 bases from J, the junction contained 6 bases not matched to a gene. The CDR3 totals 12 residues. In DNA, the CDR3 is TGCAGTGCCGTCCCGGGACTAGCGGAGCAGTTCTTC. Translated: CSAVPGLAEQFF.

The genes are TRBV6-1 and TRBJ1-1; possible D gene TRBD1, 6 bases. The V end lost 6 bases, the J end lost 1 base, and 15 bases lay between the germline ends. This CDR3 is built from 15 residues. Germline V lookup: CDR1 MNHNS, CDR2 SASEGT. CDR3 sequence reads: CASSPGHFRNTEAFF. In nucleotides, the CDR3 is TGTGCCAGCAGCCCGGGACACTTCCGGAACACTGAAGCTTTCTTT.

This clonotype appeared a few times. The chain has TRBV9 and TRBJ2-5, with 8 bases aligning to TRBD1. This CDR3 has 15 residues. V dropped 4 bases and J dropped 5; count of bases not matched to a gene: 10. The germline V gene encodes CDR1 SGDLS and CDR2 YYNGEE. The CDR3: CASSPSTGVFETQYF. The CDR3 DNA sequence: TGTGCCAGCAGCCCCTCGACAGGGGTATTCGAGACCCAGTACTTC.

This clonotype was seen a handful of times. This chain uses TRBV19 with TRBJ2-2; TRBD2 matches 8 bases. V lost 5 bases and J lost 0; bases outside the gene matches: 5. This CDR3 is built from 16 residues. Germline CDR1 and CDR2: LNHDA and SQIVND (reference sequence). This CDR3 reads CASSLYSGANTGELFF. The CDR3 DNA follows: TGTGCCAGTAGTTTGTATAGCGGGGCGAACACCGGGGAGCTGTTTTTT.

As for this clonotype: This may be a read error: a much more frequent sequence differs by one nucleotide. This chain connects TRBV7-9 to TRBJ2-7; D uncertain. Looked up from germline, CDR1 is SEHNR and CDR2 is FQNEAQ (reference sequence). The germline V and J ends were trimmed by 1 base and 6 bases, with 16 bases remaining between them. The CDR3 loop spans 15 amino acids. CDR3 sequence (DNA): TGTGCCAGCAGCTTAGGTTGGCCAAGGTTGGGCGAGCAGTACTTC. Protein: CASSLGWPRLGEQYF.

Ten or more counts support this clonotype. This chain links TRBV7-3 with TRBJ2-1, with 12 bases matching TRBD2. Germline assignment: CDR1 SGHTA and CDR2 FQGTGA. The length of the CDR3 is 15 residues. V trimming: 3 bases; J trimming: 7 bases; junction bases outside the gene matches: 4. The CDR3 nucleotides read TGTGCCAGCAGCTTTTGGACTAGCGGGATAAATGAGCAGTTCTTC. This sequence encodes CASSFWTSGINEQFF.

This clonotype has just a few counts. The V and J genes are TRBV5-8 and TRBJ1-3; maybe TRBD1 (6 bases). The CDR3 length is 17 residues. Trimming shortened V by 1 base and J by 2 bases, and 16 bases separated the two germline ends. From germline, CDR1 is SGHTS and CDR2 YDEGEE. Here the CDR3 reads CASSLHIGGGPGNTIYF. For the CDR3, the DNA is TGTGCCAGCAGCTTGCACATCGGGGGGGGCCCTGGAAACACCATATATTTT.

This clonotype has ten or more counts. V gene TRBV12-3 or TRBV12-4 combines with J gene TRBJ2-7; D unresolved. Between the trimmed V and J ends, which lost 6 bases and 4 bases, there was a span of 10 bases. This CDR3 is built from 12 residues. The CDR3 spells CASRGPGYEQYF. CDR3 DNA sequence: TGTGCCAGCAGGGGTCCCGGGTACGAGCAGTACTTC.

In the case of this clonotype: Possible read error: a much larger clone is one base away. The chain couples TRBV6-2 or TRBV6-3 to TRBJ2-1; 13 positions match TRBD2. V trimming: 8 bases; J trimming: 5 bases; junction bases outside the gene matches: 12. Per the germline V gene, CDR1 is MNHEY and CDR2 is SVGEGT. The CDR3 extends over 17 amino acids. The CDR3 region has the DNA TGTGCCAGCGGCCAAGACTCGGGACTAGCGGGAAACAATGAGCAGTTCTTC. Its translation: CASGQDSGLAGNNEQFF.

The chain uses TRBV30 and TRBJ1-3; no reliable D call. The CDR3 covers 16 residues. Germline lookup yields CDR1 GTSNPN and CDR2 SVGIG (reference sequence). The ends were cut back, 2 bases at V and 0 bases at J, with 14 bases in the middle. CDR3 nucleotides: TGTGCCTGGAGTCCCCAAGGAGGGTCCTCTGGAAACACCATATATTTT. Protein product: CAWSPQGGSSGNTIYF.

This clonotype was observed a few times. The chain carries TRBV5-6 and TRBJ2-7; maybe TRBD2 (6 bases). CDR1 is SGHDT and CDR2 is YYEEEE in the germline V gene. With 7 bases removed from V and 1 base from J, the gap between germline ends came to 15 bases. The CDR3 loop spans 14 amino acids. As DNA, the CDR3 is TGTGCCAGCTTTCGGCTAGCGCTATCCTACGAGCAGTACTTC. This translates into CASFRLALSYEQYF. Complete variable domain (other parts from reference TRBV5-6 and TRBJ2-7): DAGVTQSPTHLIKTRGQQVTLRCSPKSGHDTVSWYQQALGQGPQFIFQYYEEEERQRGNFPDRFSGHQFPNYSSELNVNALLLGDSALYLCASFRLALSYEQYFGPGTRLTVT.

Ten or more counts support this clonotype. The chain combines TRBV28 with TRBJ2-1; 8 bases map to TRBD1. Germline V gene data show CDR1 as MDHEN and CDR2 as SYDVKM. Unmatched junction bases numbered 12, after V lost 5 bases and J lost 6 bases. The CDR3 runs to 16 residues. CDR3 nucleotides: TGTGCCAGCAGTCTAACCGGGACAGGAGCCCCCAATGAGCAGTTCTTC. Translated, it gives CASSLTGTGAPNEQFF.

This clonotype was detected ten times or more. The rearrangement uses TRBV13 and TRBJ2-2, with unresolved D. V lost 1 base to trimming and J lost 6 bases, with 3 bases between them. The CDR3 is 12 residues long. Per germline, CDR1 PRHDT and CDR2 FYEKMQ (reference sequence). CDR3 nucleotide sequence: TGTGCCAGCAGCTTAGTGTCCGGGGAGCTGTTTTTT. Translated: CASSLVSGELFF. Using reference TRBV13 and TRBJ2-2 for the parts outside the CDR3, the full variable domain is AAGVIQSPRHLIKEKRETATLKCYPIPRHDTVYWYQQGPGQDPQFLISFYEKMQSDKGSIPDRFSAQQFSDYHSELNMSSLELGDSALYFCASSLVSGELFFGEGSRLTVL.

This clonotype was seen only a few times. The chain links TRBV3-1 to TRBJ1-6; D unresolved. This CDR3 is 17 amino acids long. Germline CDR1 is LGHDT and CDR2 is YNNKEL (reference sequence). V was cut by 0 bases and J by 0 bases, with 9 bases left in between. CDR3 residues: CASSQDPRSSYNSPLHF. DNA for the CDR3: TGTGCCAGCAGCCAAGATCCCAGGAGCTCCTATAATTCACCCCTCCACTTT.

This clonotype has more than one count but fewer than ten. The chain employs TRBV6-1 and TRBJ1-3; D unresolved. V was shortened by 6 bases and J by 0 bases, with 15 bases between the two germline ends. Per germline, CDR1 MNHNS and CDR2 SASEGT. The CDR3 is 16 residues long. The CDR3 reads CASRPTAFPSGNTIYF. The CDR3 DNA sequence: TGTGCCAGCAGACCCACAGCATTCCCCTCTGGAAACACCATATATTTT.

There are many counts of this clonotype. The chain carries TRBV7-2 and TRBJ2-2, with a tentative D call TRBD1 (5 bases). From germline, CDR1 is SGHTA and CDR2 FQGNSA. The CDR3 contains 15 residues. Trimming removed 3 bases at V and 3 bases at J, with 11 bases between. The CDR3 DNA reads TGTGCCAGCAGCTTTGGTCAGGGTGACACCGGGGAGCTGTTTTTT. The encoded protein is CASSFGQGDTGELFF.

This chain connects TRBV20-1 to TRBJ2-7; D ambiguous. The CDR3 is 12 amino acids. V was trimmed by 3 bases and J by 0 bases, leaving 6 bases between them. From germline, CDR1 is DFQATT and CDR2 SNEGSKA (reference sequence). The CDR3 region is CSASLASYEQYF. The DNA for the CDR3 is TGCAGTGCTAGCTTGGCCTCCTACGAGCAGTACTTC.

In its sample, this clonotype was seen many times. The chain carries TRBV28 and TRBJ2-7, with D perhaps TRBD2 (5 bases). In germline, CDR1 is MDHEN, CDR2 SYDVKM. The CDR3 contains 13 residues. V dropped 4 bases and J dropped 5 bases, with 12 bases sitting between them. The CDR3 here is CASSWRSQDEQYF. In DNA, the CDR3 is TGTGCCAGCAGTTGGAGGTCCCAGGACGAGCAGTACTTC.

This clonotype was counted many times. This chain uses TRBV7-9 with TRBJ2-1; 8 nucleotides match TRBD2. CDR1 and CDR2 from the germline V gene are SEHNR and FQNEAQ (reference sequence). V was pared by 1 base and J by 2 bases, with 4 bases of the junction left unmatched. The CDR3 has 16 residues. The CDR3 nucleotides are TGTGCCAGCAGCTTAGTGGCGGGAGGACCCTACAATGAGCAGTTCTTC. Protein product: CASSLVAGGPYNEQFF.

As to this clonotype: Possible read error: a much larger clone is one base away. The genes are TRBV3-2 and TRBJ2-5. TRBV3-2 counts as a pseudogene. This CDR3 has 11 amino acids. For the CDR3, the DNA is TGTACCAGTCAGGGGATGGAGACCCAGTACTTC. This sequence encodes CTSQGMETQYF.

The table lists this clonotype with many counts. V gene TRBV28 combines with J gene TRBJ1-5; weak D call: TRBD1 (6 bases). Germline CDR1 MDHEN, CDR2 SYDVKM. This CDR3 spans 14 amino acids. Trimming removed 8 bases from V and 3 bases from J, with 14 bases in between. The DNA of the CDR3 is TGTGCCAGCTCGGACAGTTTTGTCAATCAGCCCCAGCATTTT. This codes for CASSDSFVNQPQHF.